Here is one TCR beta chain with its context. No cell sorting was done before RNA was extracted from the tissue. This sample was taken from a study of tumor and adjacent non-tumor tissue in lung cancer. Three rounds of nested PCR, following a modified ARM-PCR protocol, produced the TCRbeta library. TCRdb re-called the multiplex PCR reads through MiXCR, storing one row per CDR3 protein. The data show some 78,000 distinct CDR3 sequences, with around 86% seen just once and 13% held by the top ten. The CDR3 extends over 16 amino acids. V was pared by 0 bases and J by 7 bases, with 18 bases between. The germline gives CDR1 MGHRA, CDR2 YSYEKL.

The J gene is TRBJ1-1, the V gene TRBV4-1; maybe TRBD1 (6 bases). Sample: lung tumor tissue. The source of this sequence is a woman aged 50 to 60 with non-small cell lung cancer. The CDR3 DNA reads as TGCGCCAGCAGCCAAGATCTTTACAGGGTCGGAATTGAAGCTTTCTTT. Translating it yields CASSQDLYRVGIEAFF.